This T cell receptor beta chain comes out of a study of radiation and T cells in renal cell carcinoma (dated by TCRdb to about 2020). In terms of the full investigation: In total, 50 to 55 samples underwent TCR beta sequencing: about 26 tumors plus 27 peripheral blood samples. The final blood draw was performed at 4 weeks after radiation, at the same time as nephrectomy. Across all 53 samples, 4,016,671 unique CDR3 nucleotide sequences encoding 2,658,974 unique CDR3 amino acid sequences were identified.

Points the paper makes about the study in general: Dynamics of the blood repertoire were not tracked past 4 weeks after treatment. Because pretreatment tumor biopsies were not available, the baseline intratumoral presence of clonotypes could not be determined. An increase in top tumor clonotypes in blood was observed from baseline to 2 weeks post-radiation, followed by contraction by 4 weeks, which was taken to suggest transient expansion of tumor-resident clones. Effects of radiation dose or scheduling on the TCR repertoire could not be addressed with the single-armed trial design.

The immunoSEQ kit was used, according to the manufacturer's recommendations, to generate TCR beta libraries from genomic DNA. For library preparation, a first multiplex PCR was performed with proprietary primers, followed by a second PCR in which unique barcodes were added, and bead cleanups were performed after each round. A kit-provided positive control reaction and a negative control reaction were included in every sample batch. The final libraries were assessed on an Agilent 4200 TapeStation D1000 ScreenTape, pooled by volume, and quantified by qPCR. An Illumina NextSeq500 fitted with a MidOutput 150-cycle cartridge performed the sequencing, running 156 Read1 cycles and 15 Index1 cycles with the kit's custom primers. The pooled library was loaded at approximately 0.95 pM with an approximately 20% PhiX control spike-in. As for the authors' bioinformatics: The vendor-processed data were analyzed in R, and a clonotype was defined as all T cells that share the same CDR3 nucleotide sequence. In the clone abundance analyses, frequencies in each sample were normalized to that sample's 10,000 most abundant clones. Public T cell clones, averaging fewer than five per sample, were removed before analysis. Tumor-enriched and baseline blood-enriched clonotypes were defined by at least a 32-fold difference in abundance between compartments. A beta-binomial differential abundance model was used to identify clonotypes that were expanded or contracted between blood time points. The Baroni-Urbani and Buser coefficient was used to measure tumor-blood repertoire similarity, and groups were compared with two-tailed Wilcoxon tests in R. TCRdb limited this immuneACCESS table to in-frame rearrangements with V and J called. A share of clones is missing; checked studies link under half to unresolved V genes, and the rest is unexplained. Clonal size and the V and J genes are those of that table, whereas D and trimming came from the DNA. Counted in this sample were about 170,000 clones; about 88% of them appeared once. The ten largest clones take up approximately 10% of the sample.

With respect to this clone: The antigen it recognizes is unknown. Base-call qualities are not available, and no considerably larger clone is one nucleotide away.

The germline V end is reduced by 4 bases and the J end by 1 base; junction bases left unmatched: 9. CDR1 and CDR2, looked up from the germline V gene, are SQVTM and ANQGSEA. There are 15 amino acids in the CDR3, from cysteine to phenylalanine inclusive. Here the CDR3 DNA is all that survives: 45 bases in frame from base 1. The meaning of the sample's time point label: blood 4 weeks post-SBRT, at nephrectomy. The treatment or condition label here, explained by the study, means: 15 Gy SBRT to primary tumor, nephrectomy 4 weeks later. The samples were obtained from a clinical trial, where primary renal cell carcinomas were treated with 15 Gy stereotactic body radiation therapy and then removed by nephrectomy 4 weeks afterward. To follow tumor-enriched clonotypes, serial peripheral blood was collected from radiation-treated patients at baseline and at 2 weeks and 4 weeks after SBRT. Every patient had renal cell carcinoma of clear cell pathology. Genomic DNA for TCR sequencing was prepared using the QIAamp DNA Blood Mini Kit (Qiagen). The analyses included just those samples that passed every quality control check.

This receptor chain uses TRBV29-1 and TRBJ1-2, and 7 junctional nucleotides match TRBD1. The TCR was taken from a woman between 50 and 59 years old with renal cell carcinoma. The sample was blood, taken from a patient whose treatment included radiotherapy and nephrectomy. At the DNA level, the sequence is TGCAGCGTTGTCGGAACAGGGGAGGTTAACTATGGCTACACCTTC. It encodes CSVVGTGEVNYGYTF. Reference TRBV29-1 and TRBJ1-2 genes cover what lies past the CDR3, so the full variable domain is SAVISQKPSRDICQRGTSLTIQCQVDSQVTMMFWYRQQPGQSLTLIATANQGSEATYESGFVIDKFPISRPNLTFSTLTVSNMSPEDSSIYLCSVVGTGEVNYGYTFGSGTRLTVV.